This entry is about one T cell receptor beta chain. Its matching antigen is unknown. Per germline, CDR1 MNHEY and CDR2 SMNVEV (reference sequence). The CDR3 totals 12 residues. V was cut by 5 bases and J by 3 bases, with 5 bases left in between. Profiled with immunoSEQ multiplex PCR; TCRdb holds only in-frame clones, not every one. The sample records around 2.3 million clones, under 97% being singletons. This specimen belongs to a study of shared clonotypes between healthy human individuals. Study observations and caveats: Represented diversity, genetic and exposure-history alike, was limited by few donors.

V usage is TRBV27 and J usage is TRBJ1-5; D is unclear. The sequence came from a young man in good health. The sequencing sample was made of naive CD4+ T cells sorted from blood. Subset of the sample: CD45RA+ positively selected. The CDR3 DNA follows: TGTGCCAGCAGTGCCAACAATCAGCCCCAGCATTTT. Translating gives CASSANNQPQHF.